The entry that follows covers one TCR beta chain sequence. Antigen: not known. The data are from a study of cytomegalovirus exposure and HLA in healthy donors. Study-level results: Likely technical artifact: a cluster of highly shared sequence variants. In a later analysis, across HLA loci, associated TCR counts were highest for DRB1, lowest for HLA-C. Roughly uniform sequencing depth across donors was assumed, possibly incorrectly. TCR beta V- and J-gene trimming was later associated with a missense DCLRE1C variant.

The PCR employed 60 Vbeta primers together with 13 Jbeta primers. Profiling relied on immunoSEQ multiplex PCR, and the TCRdb table lists in-frame clones only, not all of them. In the table there are a few hundred thousand clones, about 83% of which are singletons. Germline V lookup: CDR1 SGHRS, CDR2 YFSETQ. The CDR3 loop spans 14 amino acids. V was clipped by 7 bases and J by 6 bases; unmatched bases: 6. Sequenced material: PBMCs. The chain uses TRBV5-1 and TRBJ2-2; 10 bases are a match to TRBD1. The sequence came from a girl between 5 and 17 years old in good health and CMV-seronegative. The CDR3 here is CASLGTGAAGELFF. The CDR3 bases are TGCGCCAGCCTAGGGACAGGGGCCGCCGGGGAGCTGTTTTTT.